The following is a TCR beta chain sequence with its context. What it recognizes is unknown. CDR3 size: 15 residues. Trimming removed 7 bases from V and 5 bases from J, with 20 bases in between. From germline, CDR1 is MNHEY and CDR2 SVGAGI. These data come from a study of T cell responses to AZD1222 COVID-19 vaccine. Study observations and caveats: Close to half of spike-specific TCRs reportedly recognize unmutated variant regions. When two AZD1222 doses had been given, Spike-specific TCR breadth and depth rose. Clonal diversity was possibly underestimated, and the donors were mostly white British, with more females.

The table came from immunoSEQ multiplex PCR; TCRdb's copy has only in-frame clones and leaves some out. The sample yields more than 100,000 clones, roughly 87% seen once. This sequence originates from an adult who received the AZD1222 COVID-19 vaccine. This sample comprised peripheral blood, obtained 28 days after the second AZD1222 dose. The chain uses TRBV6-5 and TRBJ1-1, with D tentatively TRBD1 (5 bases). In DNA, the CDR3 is TGTGCCAGCAATAAACCTCAGGGTCTAGGGACTGAAGCTTTCTTT. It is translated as CASNKPQGLGTEAFF.